The 16 T cell receptor beta chains below all came from one sample that was sequenced in a study of shared T cell receptors in the human thymus (dated by TCRdb to the early 2020s). The library came from the immunoSEQ multiplex PCR assay. This is the immuneACCESS table as TCRdb keeps it, with only in-frame sequences that have V and J called. A part of the clones is gone; compared with another copy, unresolved V genes explain less than half, and the rest is unexplained. Present in this sample are 500,000 to 550,000 clones, roughly 74% of which were seen just once. The ten largest clones take up more than 0.01% of the sample. This sample was shared with a second study, whose subject was human thymus T cells.

Sample: thymocytes. These receptor sequences come from a boy under two years old with a congenital heart defect. Donor details come from another sample of the same person, matched by shared clones.

This rearrangement joins TRBV7-9 to TRBJ2-1, with TRBD2 matching over 7 bases. Germline CDR1 is SEHNR and CDR2 is FQNEAQ (reference sequence). The CDR3 is made up of 15 amino acids. The V segment lost 5 bases and the J segment 2 bases; nucleotides outside the gene matches: 6. CDR3 in amino acids: CASSPRLAAYNEQFF. CDR3 nucleotide sequence: TGTGCCAGCAGCCCCAGACTAGCCGCCTACAATGAGCAGTTCTTC.

The genes are TRBV28 and TRBJ2-2, with 8 bases fitting TRBD2. The CDR3 loop spans 14 amino acids. CDR1 and CDR2 from the germline V gene are MDHEN and SYDVKM. V was pared by 2 bases and J by 6 bases, with 2 bases of the junction left unmatched. The CDR3 sequence is CASSLTGGPGELFF. Here the CDR3 DNA reads TGTGCCAGCAGTTTAACGGGAGGGCCCGGGGAGCTGTTTTTT.

The chain uses TRBV27 and TRBJ2-5; 7 nucleotides line up with TRBD1. Germline-derived CDR1 and CDR2 are MNHEY and SMNVEV (reference sequence). This CDR3 is 20 amino acids long. Trimming took 5 bases from V and 7 from J; bases not matched to a gene: 28. This chain's CDR3 is CASSPTPPQGPRAFGGTQYF. The CDR3, as DNA: TGTGCCAGCAGTCCTACCCCCCCACAGGGGCCCCGAGCTTTCGGAGGGACCCAGTACTTC.

This clone was counted between two and nine times. The chain links TRBV9 to TRBJ2-7; TRBD2 is a possible D gene (5 bases). The V end was cut by 0 bases, the J end by 5 bases, with 15 bases between. The CDR3 sequence is 15 residues long. The germline gives CDR1 SGDLS, CDR2 YYNGEE. CDR3 sequence reads: CASSVALDSPHEQYF. CDR3 DNA sequence: TGTGCCAGCAGCGTAGCTCTGGACTCCCCCCACGAGCAGTACTTC. The full variable domain, rest sourced from reference TRBV9 and TRBJ2-7, is DSGVTQTPKHLITATGQRVTLRCSPRSGDLSVYWYQQSLDQGLQFLIQYYNGEERAKGNILERFSAQQFPDLHSELNLSSLELGDSALYFCASSVALDSPHEQYFGPGTRLTVT.

As to this clone: This sample includes further DNA sequences coding for the same CDR3. V gene TRBV6-1 combines with J gene TRBJ2-5, with D unresolved. Germline-derived CDR1 and CDR2 are MNHNS and SASEGT. Trimming removed 4 bases from V and 3 bases from J, with 3 bases in between. The CDR3 loop spans 11 amino acids. This chain's CDR3 is CASSAEETQYF. The CDR3 DNA follows: TGTGCCAGCAGTGCTGAAGAGACCCAGTACTTC.

For this clone: At one of its ends the junction is not consistent with the germline gene, which may arise from a read error. The chain employs TRBV6-1 and TRBJ1-5, with TRBD1 as a possible D gene (6 bases). Germline values: CDR1 MNHNS, CDR2 SASEGT. The CDR3 is 16 residues long. CDR3 in DNA: TGTGCCAGCAGTGAATTGGACAGCTCGAGGTTGACAGAGCTGAGCTTT. Protein sequence: CASSELDSSRLTELSF.

The chain combines TRBV30 with TRBJ1-1; TRBD1 aligns across 9 bases. There are 15 residues in the CDR3. Germline V gives CDR1 GTSNPN, CDR2 SVGIG (reference sequence). The J segment lost 3 bases and the V segment lost 3 bases, leaving 8 bases of the junction unmatched. CDR3 amino acids: CAWRTRRQGDTEAFF. As DNA, the CDR3 is TGTGCCTGGAGGACGAGGAGACAGGGGGACACTGAAGCTTTCTTT.

The rearrangement joins TRBV15 to TRBJ2-3; 8 nucleotides agree with TRBD2. The CDR3 consists of 20 residues. V shed 5 bases, J shed 6 bases, and the junction held 25 bases outside the gene matches. Germline V gene data show CDR1 as LNHNV and CDR2 as YYDKDF (reference sequence). CDR3 residues: CATSEVGPPPGTRRHDTQYF. The DNA of the CDR3 is TGTGCCACCAGCGAAGTGGGACCACCCCCGGGGACTAGGCGGCACGATACGCAGTATTTT.

The chain links TRBV10-2 to TRBJ2-3; 7 bases are shared with TRBD2. The germline V gene encodes CDR1 WSHSY and CDR2 SAAADI. The CDR3 is 14 residues long. Losses at the gene ends were 8 bases for V and 6 bases for J; bases not matched to a gene: 11. The CDR3 loop is CASGVGGERDTQYF. CDR3 DNA: TGCGCCAGCGGGGTGGGAGGGGAAAGGGATACGCAGTATTTT.

The V call is TRBV4-2, the J call TRBJ2-4; 11 bases map to TRBD2. CDR1 is LGHNA and CDR2 is YNFKEQ in the germline V gene. The CDR3 is 18 residues long. With V trimmed by 1 base and J by 7 bases, 12 bases remained unmatched. DNA of the CDR3: TGTGCCAGCAGCCAAGTTAGCGGGAGGGCCGGCGTTGAGAACATTCAGTACTTC. Translating it yields CASSQVSGRAGVENIQYF.

This clone was picked up one time. The genes are TRBV9 and TRBJ2-3, with 9 bases matching TRBD2. Losses at the gene ends were 0 bases for V and 5 bases for J; bases not matched to a gene: 7. The CDR3 runs to 16 residues. Germline CDR1 and CDR2: SGDLS and YYNGEE. The chain's CDR3 is CASSVVASGILDTQYF. In DNA, the CDR3 is TGTGCCAGCAGCGTAGTGGCTAGCGGGATTCTAGATACGCAGTATTTT.

The genes are TRBV5-4 and TRBJ2-7; the D gene is possibly TRBD2 (9 bases). Per the germline V gene, CDR1 is SGHNT and CDR2 is YYREEE (reference sequence). V was cut by 0 bases and J by 5 bases, with 18 bases left in between. The CDR3 consists of 16 residues. DNA of the CDR3: TGTGCCAGCAGCTTGGGTGGCGGGAGGGACAGGAACGAGCAGTACTTC. Protein sequence: CASSLGGGRDRNEQYF.

The rearrangement uses TRBV6-1 and TRBJ2-7; D is unresolved. CDR1 and CDR2 from the germline V gene are MNHNS and SASEGT. Deletions cut 2 bases from V and 3 bases from J, with 11 bases between. This CDR3 contains 14 residues. The CDR3 bases are TGTGCCAGCAGTGAATTCGACACAGACTACGAGCAGTACTTC. Translated, it gives CASSEFDTDYEQYF.

V and J are TRBV7-2 and TRBJ2-5; 12 bases map to TRBD2. CDR1 SGHTA and CDR2 FQGNSA come from the germline V gene. V lost 5 bases to trimming and J lost 8 bases; unmatched junction nucleotides: 12. This CDR3 has 16 residues. The CDR3 region is CASSPRLAGDPFTQYF. Here the CDR3 DNA reads TGTGCCAGCAGCCCCAGACTAGCGGGGGACCCCTTTACCCAGTACTTC.

This clone was counted a single time. This same CDR3 is encoded by further DNA sequences in the sample. This sequence joins TRBV6-1 and TRBJ2-5; the D gene is possibly TRBD2 (6 bases). The CDR3 runs 12 residues. Per the germline V gene, CDR1 is MNHNS and CDR2 is SASEGT. V was cut by 7 bases and J by 5 bases, with 11 bases left in between. The CDR3 nucleotides read TGTGCCAGCATCGGGAGCCGGGAGACCCAGTACTTC. Residues: CASIGSRETQYF.

The gene calls are TRBV29-1 and TRBJ2-2; 7 nucleotides align to TRBD2. The length of the CDR3 is 17 residues. Germline loops: CDR1 SQVTM, CDR2 ANQGSEA. J was trimmed by 5 bases and V by 5 bases; bases with no gene match: 17. The CDR3 DNA follows: TGCAGCGTTTCCCCGGTAGGCGGGAGAAGTGAGACCGGGGAGCTGTTTTTT. It codes for CSVSPVGGRSETGELFF.